Below are 23 T cell receptor beta chains sequenced from a single sample in a study of low-dose radiotherapy and immunotherapy resistance in tumors. Both TCRalpha and TCRbeta chains were reverse transcribed with V-gene-specific primers. Amplification, which lasted 15 to 20 PCR cycles, used a constant-region primer and V-primer adapter to amplify TCRs. MiXCR, run by TCRdb on the reads, gives a single entry per CDR3 protein. The sample shows about 11,000 distinct CDR3 sequences, roughly 60% of them seen only once. These receptors were obtained from a human donor with advanced metastatic prostate, ovarian, gallbladder or colorectal cancer (not recorded which). This table probably holds off-target reads from a library built for another chain.

The chain has TRBV5-8 and TRBJ1-5, with a possible D match to TRBD1 (5 bases). Germline CDR1 SGHTS, CDR2 YDEGEE. Deletions cut 4 bases from V and 5 bases from J, with 13 bases between. The CDR3 length is 14 residues. CDR3 DNA: TGTGCCAGCAGCCACCGGGGCTTATATCAGCCCCAGCATTTT. This sequence encodes CASSHRGLYQPQHF.

V is TRBV20-1 and J is TRBJ1-2, with D perhaps TRBD1 (5 bases). CDR3 length: 13 residues. Germline V gene lookup returns CDR1 DFQATT and CDR2 SNEGSKA (reference sequence). The CDR3 DNA reads as TGCAGCGGGCTGGGGGGGGAAAACTATGGCTACACCTTC. Translated, it gives CSGLGGENYGYTF.

The genes are TRBV29-1 and TRBJ2-5; D remains ambiguous. CDR3 length: 16 residues. V shed 1 base and J shed 5 bases, with 20 bases lying between them. Germline lookup yields CDR1 SQVTM and CDR2 ANQGSEA. The CDR3 loop is CSVEASGRVSVETQYF. CDR3 nucleotide sequence: TGCAGCGTTGAAGCGTCCGGGCGAGTATCCGTTGAGACCCAGTACTTC.

V and J are TRBV28 and TRBJ2-7; D gene unclear. This CDR3 comprises 14 residues. The ends were cut back, 5 bases at V and 3 bases at J, with 14 bases in the middle. Looked up from germline, CDR1 is MDHEN and CDR2 is SYDVKM. Written as DNA, the CDR3 is TGTGCCAGCAGTAATGGTGCAGTGAACTACGAGCAGTACTTC. It encodes CASSNGAVNYEQYF.

This chain connects TRBV5-1 to TRBJ2-7; D not certain. Germline CDR1 is SGHRS and CDR2 is YFSETQ. The V end lost 0 bases, the J end lost 5 bases, and 12 bases lay between the germline ends. The CDR3 covers 14 residues. The CDR3: CASSLGAKTNEQYF. CDR3 sequence (DNA): TGCGCCAGCAGCTTGGGGGCCAAAACGAACGAGCAGTACTTC. The full variable domain, rest sourced from reference TRBV5-1 and TRBJ2-7, is KAGVTQTPRYLIKTRGQQVTLSCSPISGHRSVSWYQQTPGQGLQFLFEYFSETQRNKGNFPGRFSGRQFSNSRSEMNVSTLELGDSALYLCASSLGAKTNEQYFGPGTRLTVT.

The rearrangement uses TRBV12-3 or TRBV12-4 and TRBJ2-1, with D unclear. The V end lost 9 bases, the J end lost 0 bases, and 12 bases lay between the germline ends. CDR3 size: 14 residues. CDR3 in amino acids: CASTTTLSYNEQFF. The CDR3 coding sequence is TGTGCCAGTACTACCACACTCTCCTACAATGAGCAGTTCTTC.

V and J are TRBV2 and TRBJ2-7, with 12 bases aligning to TRBD1. J lost 6 bases, V lost 6 bases, and 6 bases had no gene match. Germline V gene lookup returns CDR1 SNHLY and CDR2 FYNNEI. There are 14 residues in the CDR3. Written as DNA, the CDR3 is TGTGCCAGCAGCGCCGGGACAGGGGGCGTCGAGCAGTACTTC. This translates into CASSAGTGGVEQYF.

The chain couples TRBV11-2 to TRBJ2-7, with TRBD2 matching 13 bases. The V gene's germline CDR1 is SGHAT and CDR2 FQNNGV. This CDR3 spans 19 amino acids. V shed 1 base and J 0 bases; nucleotides not matched to a gene: 9. The CDR3 region has the DNA TGTGCCAGCAGCTTAGTAGCCGGGACTAGCGGGACTCACTCCTACGAGCAGTACTTC. Translating it yields CASSLVAGTSGTHSYEQYF.

The chain uses TRBV7-2 and TRBJ1-2; D possibly corresponds to TRBD1 (6 bases). This CDR3 comprises 13 residues. Per germline, CDR1 SGHTA and CDR2 FQGNSA. V was pared by 4 bases and J by 4 bases, with 10 bases between. As DNA, the CDR3 is TGTGCCAGCAGCTCGGACAGTCCCTATGGCTACACCTTC. Its protein is CASSSDSPYGYTF.

This clonotype was seen once. V and J are TRBV9 and TRBJ2-6; TRBD2 agrees at 13 bases. Germline V gives CDR1 SGDLS, CDR2 YYNGEE. V was clipped by 3 bases and J by 1 base; unmatched bases: 7. The CDR3 loop spans 19 amino acids. The CDR3, as DNA: TGTGCCAGCAGCGCGCCGGGACTAGCGGGACCTTCTGGGGCCAACGTCCTGACTTTC. Protein: CASSAPGLAGPSGANVLTF.

There are a few counts of this clonotype. V usage is TRBV28 and J usage is TRBJ1-4; no clear D gene. V was trimmed by 6 bases and J by 6 bases, leaving 5 bases between them. Germline V gene lookup returns CDR1 MDHEN and CDR2 SYDVKM. This CDR3 spans 11 amino acids. In nucleotides, the CDR3 is TGTGCCAGCAGGGGATATGAAAAACTGTTTTTT. It specifies CASRGYEKLFF.

This chain links TRBV5-1 with TRBJ2-7; D is uncertain. The length of the CDR3 is 13 residues. The V end was cut by 1 base, the J end by 3 bases, with 8 bases between. Germline CDR1 reads SGHRS; CDR2 reads YFSETQ. CDR3 sequence (DNA): TGCGCCAGCAGCTTGTGGGGTGACTACGAGCAGTACTTC. This sequence encodes CASSLWGDYEQYF.

The table lists this clonotype with a few counts. This rearrangement joins TRBV20-1 to TRBJ1-5; D gene uncertain. This CDR3 comprises 13 residues. Between the trimmed V and J ends, which lost 5 bases and 3 bases, there was a span of 11 bases. Germline CDR1 DFQATT, CDR2 SNEGSKA (reference sequence). The CDR3 DNA sequence: TGCAGTGCTGGAGGACGGTTCAATCAGCCCCAGCATTTT. Protein sequence: CSAGGRFNQPQHF.

This chain joins TRBV28 and TRBJ2-2; 7 positions match TRBD2. CDR1 and CDR2 from the germline V gene are MDHEN and SYDVKM. V lost 4 bases, J lost 6 bases, and 23 bases stayed unmatched. The CDR3 runs 20 residues. CDR3 sequence (DNA): TGTGCCAGCAGTTCCCCGGGAGGCTCCGGGACTACGCGCCTCGCCGGGGAGCTGTTTTTT. Translation gives CASSSPGGSGTTRLAGELFF.

The genes are TRBV20-1 and TRBJ2-7; 10 bases align to TRBD1. The V segment lost 6 bases and the J segment 3 bases; nucleotides outside the gene matches: 8. Germline V gene sequence: CDR1 DFQATT, CDR2 SNEGSKA (reference sequence). The CDR3 covers 14 residues. In nucleotides, the CDR3 is TGCAGTGCGCGGACAGGGGGGGCTTACTACGAGCAGTACTTC. It specifies CSARTGGAYYEQYF.

The CDR3 spells CSASRDRVQSGNTIYF. Here the CDR3 DNA reads TGCAGTGCTAGTAGGGACAGGGTCCAATCTGGAAACACCATATATTTT. The gene calls are TRBV20-1 and TRBJ1-3, with 9 bases aligning to TRBD1. The CDR3 has 16 amino acids. Germline values: CDR1 DFQATT, CDR2 SNEGSKA (reference sequence). After removal of 3 bases from V and 1 base from J, the junction contained 7 bases not matched to a gene.

The chain couples TRBV7-9 to TRBJ2-7, with 8 bases that match TRBD1. The CDR3 consists of 14 residues. Germline V gives CDR1 SEHNR, CDR2 FQNEAQ (reference sequence). With 3 bases clipped from V and 8 bases from J, the junction kept 9 bases outside the gene matches. CDR3 loop: CASSFSGQGEKQYF. CDR3 sequence (DNA): TGTGCCAGCAGCTTCTCCGGACAGGGAGAGAAGCAGTACTTC.

J is TRBJ1-5 and V is TRBV5-5, with D possibly being TRBD1 (5 bases). The V gene's germline CDR1 is SGHKS and CDR2 YYEKEE (reference sequence). Trimming cost V 0 bases and J 2 bases, with 15 bases left between them. The CDR3 is 17 amino acids. DNA for the CDR3: TGTGCCAGCAGCTTGGTATTGTCGGGGGGAGGCAATCAGCCCCAGCATTTT. Translation gives CASSLVLSGGGNQPQHF.

Worth noting for this clonotype: At one of its ends the junction is not consistent with the germline gene, which may arise from a read error. The genes are TRBV7-2 and TRBJ1-1, with TRBD1 matching over 7 bases. The CDR3 covers 15 residues. The germline CDR1 and CDR2 sequences are SGHTA and FQGNSA. The CDR3: CASSPLGTVKTEAFF. The CDR3 DNA is TGTGCCAGCAGCCCCCTGGGGACAGTGAAGACTGAAGCTTTCTTT. Looking up the rest from reference TRBV7-2 and TRBJ1-1 gives the full variable domain: GAGVSQSPSNKVTEKGKDVELRCDPISGHTALYWYRQSLGQGLEFLIYFQGNSAPDKSGLPSDRFSAERTGGSVSTLTIQRTQQEDSAVYLCASSPLGTVKTEAFFGQGTRLTVV.

This sequence joins TRBV5-1 and TRBJ2-5, with D maybe TRBD2 (6 bases). Per germline, CDR1 SGHRS and CDR2 YFSETQ. V shed 1 base and J shed 3 bases, with 16 bases lying between them. CDR3 size: 16 residues. For the CDR3, the DNA is TGCGCCAGCAGCTTGCCCTGGGCGGGGAAGAAAGAGACCCAGTACTTC. This gives the protein CASSLPWAGKKETQYF.

In nucleotides, the CDR3 is TGTGCCAGCATGGAGGCCTACACTGAAGCTTTCTTT. Translated: CASMEAYTEAFF. V gene TRBV2 combines with J gene TRBJ1-1; D is uncertain. Looked up from germline, CDR1 is SNHLY and CDR2 is FYNNEI. V gave up 7 bases and J gave up 3 bases, with 9 bases separating them. The CDR3 runs to 12 residues. Complete variable domain (other parts from reference TRBV2 and TRBJ1-1): EPEVTQTPSHQVTQMGQEVILRCVPISNHLYFYWYRQILGQKVEFLVSFYNNEISEKSEIFDDQFSVERPDGSNFTLKIRSTKLEDSAMYFCASMEAYTEAFFGQGTRLTVV.

This clonotype has only a few counts. This sequence joins TRBV11-2 and TRBJ2-2; 9 bases align to TRBD1. There are 16 residues in the CDR3. Germline trimming cut 2 bases from V and 5 bases from J; bases unmatched to any gene: 6. Germline V gene sequence: CDR1 SGHAT, CDR2 FQNNGV. The CDR3 region is CASSLRDRVPTGELFF. The CDR3 nucleotides are TGTGCCAGCAGCTTAAGGGACAGGGTCCCTACCGGGGAGCTGTTTTTT.

The rearrangement joins TRBV11-1 to TRBJ2-2; 7 bases align to TRBD1. CDR3 length equals 13 residues. The V gene's germline CDR1 is SGHAT and CDR2 FQDESV (reference sequence). V was pared by 7 bases and J by 6 bases, with 5 bases of the junction left unmatched. The CDR3 nucleotides are TGTGCCAGCACCCTTACAGGGGCCGGGGAGCTGTTTTTT. It translates to CASTLTGAGELFF.